The 21 T cell receptor beta chains presented below share a single source sample, sequenced in a study of blood T cells in healthy people across ages. A second PCR, run for about 7 to 12 cycles, used a sample-barcoded 5' primer plus a J-beta primer mix. TCRdb itself ran the 5' RACE reads through MiXCR, one entry per CDR3 protein. The table shows roughly 1.4 million distinct CDR3 sequences, with around 59% occurring only once. What was sequenced was blood. Source of these receptors: a man younger than 35 in good health.

The chain joins TRBV20-1 to TRBJ2-1; 9 bases line up with TRBD1. J gave up 5 bases and V 6 bases, and 17 bases lay outside the gene matches. The CDR3 consists of 17 residues. Germline loops: CDR1 DFQATT, CDR2 SNEGSKA (reference sequence). The CDR3 DNA is TGCAGTGCCGTAACGCCGTTCGGGACAGGGAATGACAATGAGCAGTTCTTC. It encodes CSAVTPFGTGNDNEQFF.

V gene TRBV3-1 combines with J gene TRBJ2-3, with D unresolved. V was shortened by 0 bases and J by 3 bases, with 10 bases between the two germline ends. Germline loops: CDR1 LGHDT, CDR2 YNNKEL (reference sequence). The CDR3 is 15 amino acids. The CDR3 is CASSQEQSLTDTQYF. The CDR3, as DNA: TGTGCCAGCAGCCAAGAGCAAAGTCTGACAGATACGCAGTATTTT.

This clonotype has more than one count but fewer than ten. The chain has TRBV18 and TRBJ2-3, with D perhaps TRBD2 (5 bases). This CDR3 has 18 residues. The V gene lost 0 bases and the J gene lost 1 base, with 17 bases spanning the gap. Germline V gene sequence: CDR1 KGHSH, CDR2 LQKENI. The CDR3 DNA follows: TGTGCCAGCTCACCACCTCTAGCCCCAGGTGGGGGCACAGATACGCAGTATTTT. Translation: CASSPPLAPGGGTDTQYF.

V gene TRBV7-9 combines with J gene TRBJ2-7; D is undetermined. The V end lost 0 bases, the J end lost 5 bases, and 5 bases lay between the germline ends. CDR3 length equals 12 residues. Germline V CDR1 and CDR2: SEHNR, FQNEAQ (reference sequence). The CDR3 nucleotides read TGTGCCAGCAGCTTAGCGTCCCACGAGCAGTACTTC. Its protein product is CASSLASHEQYF.

The genes are TRBV12-3 or TRBV12-4 and TRBJ1-2, with a weak D call TRBD1 (5 bases). CDR3 length: 15 amino acids. Deletions cut 6 bases from V and 6 bases from J, with 20 bases between. The CDR3 reads CASSPGTVGIHGYTF. The CDR3 DNA reads as TGTGCCAGCAGCCCTGGGACGGTTGGTATCCATGGCTACACCTTC.

This chain connects TRBV10-3 to TRBJ1-2, with no clear D. The CDR3 has 15 residues. V shed 0 bases and J shed 5 bases, with 13 bases lying between them. Germline V gene sequence: CDR1 ENHRY, CDR2 SYGVKD. CDR3 nucleotides: TGTGCCATCAGTGAGTCATTGGCGGCTGATTATGGCTACACCTTC. This encodes CAISESLAADYGYTF.

This sequence joins TRBV20-1 and TRBJ1-2; perhaps TRBD1 as D (5 bases). Germline-derived CDR1 and CDR2 are DFQATT and SNEGSKA (reference sequence). The CDR3 sequence is 14 residues long. The ends were cut back, 5 bases at V and 3 bases at J, with 16 bases in the middle. CDR3 coding DNA: TGCAGTGCTTTAGGGACCCTAGGGGACTATGGCTACACCTTC. Encoded protein: CSALGTLGDYGYTF.

V and J are TRBV5-6 and TRBJ2-1; D possibly corresponds to TRBD2 (6 bases). Trimming cost V 1 base and J 0 bases, with 11 bases left between them. Germline-derived CDR1 and CDR2 are SGHDT and YYEEEE. This CDR3 is built from 16 residues. In nucleotides, the CDR3 is TGTGCCAGCAGCTTGTCGGTGGGAGGCTCCTACAATGAGCAGTTCTTC. This gives the protein CASSLSVGGSYNEQFF.

The chain employs TRBV29-1 and TRBJ2-3; tentatively, D is TRBD1 (6 bases). The germline V and J ends were trimmed by 7 bases and 2 bases, with 16 bases remaining between them. There are 14 residues in the CDR3. Germline V gene lookup returns CDR1 SQVTM and CDR2 ANQGSEA. The CDR3 sequence: CSALGAGITDTQYF. The CDR3 DNA is TGCAGCGCCCTGGGGGCGGGCATCACAGATACGCAGTATTTT.

The chain has TRBV5-1 and TRBJ1-6; 7 bases fit TRBD1. V shed 4 bases and J 0 bases; nucleotides not matched to a gene: 7. This CDR3 contains 17 residues. Per the germline V gene, CDR1 is SGHRS and CDR2 is YFSETQ. The CDR3 region is CASSPVQGSSYNSPLHF. The DNA of the CDR3 is TGCGCCAGCAGCCCAGTACAGGGGAGCTCCTATAATTCACCCCTCCACTTT. Full variable domain (missing parts from reference TRBV5-1 and TRBJ1-6): KAGVTQTPRYLIKTRGQQVTLSCSPISGHRSVSWYQQTPGQGLQFLFEYFSETQRNKGNFPGRFSGRQFSNSRSEMNVSTLELGDSALYLCASSPVQGSSYNSPLHFGNGTRLTVT.

This chain connects TRBV20-1 to TRBJ1-4; D may be TRBD1 (5 bases). The CDR3 runs 13 residues. The germline V gene encodes CDR1 DFQATT and CDR2 SNEGSKA (reference sequence). Deletions cut 2 bases from V and 6 bases from J, with 10 bases between. The CDR3 reads CSARQKGHEKLFF. The CDR3 DNA reads as TGCAGTGCTAGACAGAAGGGGCATGAAAAACTGTTTTTT.

The chain joins TRBV4-1 to TRBJ2-7, with 7 bases aligning to TRBD1. CDR3 length: 16 residues. With V trimmed by 1 base and J by 2 bases, 8 bases remained unmatched. CDR1 MGHRA and CDR2 YSYEKL come from the germline V gene. CDR3 region: CASSQARSGQPYEQYF. CDR3 sequence (DNA): TGCGCCAGCAGCCAAGCTCGCTCGGGACAGCCCTACGAGCAGTACTTC.

The chain employs TRBV12-3 or TRBV12-4 and TRBJ2-1; 8 nucleotides line up with TRBD2. This CDR3 comprises 16 residues. V gave up 5 bases and J gave up 7 bases; unmatched junction bases: 13. The chain's CDR3 is CASSQIRGGLGNEQFF. The CDR3 nucleotides read TGTGCCAGCAGTCAAATCCGGGGGGGCCTCGGGAATGAGCAGTTCTTC.

In regard to this clonotype: An end of the junction does not agree with germline; a read error may underlie this. The chain is built from TRBV20-1 and TRBJ2-3; D tentatively reads TRBD1 or TRBD2 (6 bases each). Germline V gene sequence: CDR1 DFQATT, CDR2 SNEGSKA (reference sequence). The CDR3 extends over 14 amino acids. The CDR3 here is CSARGAGLRDAQYF. As DNA, the CDR3 is TGCAGTGCTAGGGGGGCGGGGCTCCGAGATGCGCAGTATTTT.

V and J are TRBV29-1 and TRBJ2-2; D remains unclear. Trimming removed 5 bases at V and 4 bases at J, with 2 bases between. CDR1 is SQVTM and CDR2 is ANQGSEA in the germline V gene. This CDR3 is 10 amino acids long. The CDR3 DNA sequence: TGCAGCGTTTTCACCGGGGAGCTGTTTTTT. This sequence encodes CSVFTGELFF.

The V and J genes are TRBV6-5 and TRBJ2-1, with 14 bases aligning to TRBD2. Unmatched junction bases numbered 7, after V lost 6 bases and J lost 6 bases. Per germline, CDR1 MNHEY and CDR2 SVGAGI. The CDR3 has 16 amino acids. The CDR3 sequence is CASRLTSGGAPNEQFF. The DNA for the CDR3 is TGTGCCAGCAGGCTGACTAGCGGGGGGGCGCCCAATGAGCAGTTCTTC.

This rearrangement joins TRBV11-2 to TRBJ2-1; D is uncertain. In germline, CDR1 is SGHAT, CDR2 FQNNGV. CDR3 length: 15 residues. Trimming left V 6 bases short and J 2 bases short, with 14 bases between. The CDR3 nucleotides are TGTGCCAGCAGTTCCCGGACGGCCACCTACAATGAGCAGTTCTTC. Amino acid sequence: CASSSRTATYNEQFF. Complete variable domain (other parts from reference TRBV11-2 and TRBJ2-1): EAGVAQSPRYKIIEKRQSVAFWCNPISGHATLYWYQQILGQGPKLLIQFQNNGVVDDSQLPKDRFSAERLKGVDSTLKIQPAKLEDSAVYLCASSSRTATYNEQFFGPGTRLTVL.

This rearrangement joins TRBV6-1 to TRBJ2-5; 13 bases match TRBD2. This CDR3 region has 17 residues. Germline CDR1 MNHNS, CDR2 SASEGT. J lost 11 bases, V lost 4 bases, and 16 bases had no gene match. The CDR3, as DNA: TGTGCCAGCAGTGGGACAGTCTCTACTAGCGGGGGGGCCGATCAGTACTTC. It codes for CASSGTVSTSGGADQYF.

The gene calls are TRBV6-5 and TRBJ2-2; 11 nucleotides match TRBD1. Trimming at V came to 6 bases and at J to 5 bases, leaving 8 bases not matched to a gene. Germline V gene lookup returns CDR1 MNHEY and CDR2 SVGAGI. This CDR3 spans 16 amino acids. The CDR3 reads CASSAGTGGRTGELFF. DNA of the CDR3: TGTGCCAGCAGCGCCGGGACAGGGGGGAGGACCGGGGAGCTGTTTTTT.

The rearrangement joins TRBV20-1 to TRBJ2-4, with D unclear. With 2 bases removed from V and 13 bases from J, the gap between germline ends came to 12 bases. The CDR3 length is 11 residues. CDR1 and CDR2 from the germline V gene are DFQATT and SNEGSKA (reference sequence). The CDR3 DNA follows: TGCAGTGCTAGACAGGATTTGGAGCAGTACTTC. Protein: CSARQDLEQYF.

V and J are TRBV4-2 and TRBJ2-1, with 10 bases aligning to TRBD1. Germline values: CDR1 LGHNA, CDR2 YNFKEQ. The CDR3 sequence is 17 residues long. J gave up 1 base and V 2 bases, and 5 bases lay outside the gene matches. CDR3 loop: CASSQPTGGGSYNEQFF. The CDR3 bases are TGTGCCAGCAGCCAACCGACAGGGGGCGGGTCCTACAATGAGCAGTTCTTC.